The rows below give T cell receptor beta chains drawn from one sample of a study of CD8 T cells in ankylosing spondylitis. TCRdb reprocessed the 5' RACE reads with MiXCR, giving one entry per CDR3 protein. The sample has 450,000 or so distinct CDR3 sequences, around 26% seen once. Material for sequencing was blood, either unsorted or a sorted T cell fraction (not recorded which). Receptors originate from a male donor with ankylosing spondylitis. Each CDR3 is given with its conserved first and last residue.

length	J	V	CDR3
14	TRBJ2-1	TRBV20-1	CSADTSGRYNEQFF
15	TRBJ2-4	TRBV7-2	CASTRMGQGANIQYF
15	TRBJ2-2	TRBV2	CASSPTDAGTGELFF
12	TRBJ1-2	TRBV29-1	CSAQWGGSLYTF
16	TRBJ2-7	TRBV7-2	CASSLAQWRETYEQYF
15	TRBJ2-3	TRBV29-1	CSVSAPDRGTDTQYF
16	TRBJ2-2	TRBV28	CASSPSGTSVPGELFF
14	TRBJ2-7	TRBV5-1	CASSRTGESYEQYF
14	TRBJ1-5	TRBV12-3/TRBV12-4	CASSFGDTNQPQHF
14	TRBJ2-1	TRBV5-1	CASSLGERYNEQFF
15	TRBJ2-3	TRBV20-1	CSAGAREVQYDTQYF
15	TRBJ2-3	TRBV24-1	CATSDFGGSTDTQYF
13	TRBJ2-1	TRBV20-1	CSAWTGRVDEQFF
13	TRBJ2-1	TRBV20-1	CSAWTSGYNEQFF
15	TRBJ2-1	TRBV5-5	CASSLDSIERDEQFF
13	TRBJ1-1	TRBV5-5	CASTSAGTTEAFF
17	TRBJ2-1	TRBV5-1	CASSFQLRSPGPNEQFF
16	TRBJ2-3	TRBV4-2	CASSQDGLASTDTQYF
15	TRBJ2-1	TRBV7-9	CASSPGRGGRNEQFF
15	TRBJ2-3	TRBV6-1	CASSLTSGNTDTQYF
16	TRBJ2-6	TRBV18	CASSQLGVEGANVLTF
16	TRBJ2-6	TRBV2	CASSELGHSGANVLTF
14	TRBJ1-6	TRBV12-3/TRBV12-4	CASSPLGSNSPLHF
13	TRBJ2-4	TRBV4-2	CASSQDWAHIQYF
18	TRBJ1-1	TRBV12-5	CASAPLRMDRYVNTEAFF
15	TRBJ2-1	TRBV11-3	CASSLGVAGGGEQFF
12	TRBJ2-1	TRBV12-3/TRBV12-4	CASSLFNNEQFF
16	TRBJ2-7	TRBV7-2	CASSLGLAGGTYEQYF
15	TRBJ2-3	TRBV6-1	CASREWTGNWDTQYF
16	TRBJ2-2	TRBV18	CASSPGGRRDTGELFF
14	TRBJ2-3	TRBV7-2	CASSSGFMGDTQYF
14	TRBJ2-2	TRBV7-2	CASSFQLSAGELFF
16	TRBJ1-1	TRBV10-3	CATSFGGEGMNTEAFF
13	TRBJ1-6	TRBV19	CASASTGGSPLHF
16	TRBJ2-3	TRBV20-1	CSAPHSGRGSTDTQYF
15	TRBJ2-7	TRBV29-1	CSVEYMEGARDEQYF
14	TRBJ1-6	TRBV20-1	CSAKKGVDNSPLHF